A single sample gave rise to the 15 T cell receptor beta chains below, sequenced in a study of OX40 agonist ivuxolimab in advanced cancers. Profiled with immunoSEQ multiplex PCR; TCRdb holds only in-frame clones, not every one. Of under 70,000 clones in the sample, about 90% were seen once. Sequencing used CD4+ or CD8+ T cells sorted from blood, obtained in a trial of the OX40 agonist ivuxolimab. The receptors stem from an adult with an advanced solid tumor such as melanoma, head and neck, liver or kidney cancer.

The chain employs TRBV7-3 and TRBJ2-1; possibly TRBD2 for D (6 bases). CDR1 and CDR2 from the germline V gene are SGHTA and FQGTGA. This CDR3 has 15 amino acids. The V and J ends lost 6 bases and 3 bases respectively, with 15 bases between them. CDR3 protein: CASSLGVAVYNEQFF. The CDR3 bases are TGTGCCAGCAGTCTAGGGGTAGCGGTCTACAATGAGCAGTTCTTC.

This chain joins TRBV2 and TRBJ2-1, with D perhaps TRBD1 or TRBD2 (5 bases each). In germline, CDR1 is SNHLY, CDR2 FYNNEI. The CDR3 runs to 14 residues. V lost 11 bases and J 3 bases, leaving 17 bases between the germline ends. The CDR3: CALIPGPNYNEQFF. The DNA for the CDR3 is TGTGCCTTAATACCGGGACCGAACTACAATGAGCAGTTCTTC.

The rearrangement links TRBV14 to TRBJ1-3; 7 bases fit TRBD1. The germline V gene has CDR1 SGHDN and CDR2 FVKESK. Trimming cost V 3 bases and J 0 bases; bases outside gene matches: 14. This CDR3 contains 19 residues. CDR3 protein: CASSHYIPDRTRSGNTIYF. The CDR3 bases are TGTGCCAGCAGCCATTACATCCCGGACAGGACCCGCTCTGGAAACACCATATATTTT.

This clone has just a few counts. V and J are TRBV19 and TRBJ2-7, with a possible D match to TRBD2 (6 bases). Per the germline V gene, CDR1 is LNHDA and CDR2 is SQIVND (reference sequence). The CDR3 spans 15 residues. Deletions cut 0 bases from V and 2 bases from J, with 11 bases between. The CDR3 protein is CASSIEAGGTYEQYF. In nucleotides, the CDR3 is TGTGCCAGTAGTATAGAGGCCGGCGGGACCTACGAGCAGTACTTC.

This sequence joins TRBV7-2 and TRBJ2-7; D not certain. CDR3 size: 11 residues. Germline assignment: CDR1 SGHTA and CDR2 FQGNSA. V was trimmed by 2 bases and J by 6 bases, leaving 5 bases between them. The CDR3 DNA reads TGTGCCAGCAGCTTAATTGGCGAGCAGTACTTC. Translating it yields CASSLIGEQYF.

The chain carries TRBV10-1 and TRBJ1-3, with 9 bases identical to TRBD1. The CDR3 extends over 16 amino acids. The V gene end was trimmed by 7 bases and the J gene end by 1 base; junction bases not matched to a gene: 8. The germline V gene has CDR1 WNHNN and CDR2 SYGVQD (reference sequence). The CDR3 sequence is CASTPGQGVSGNTIYF. Written as DNA, the CDR3 is TGCGCCAGCACTCCGGGACAGGGTGTTTCTGGAAACACCATATATTTT.

The rearrangement links TRBV4-3 to TRBJ2-7; 10 positions agree with TRBD2. After removal of 4 bases from V and 3 bases from J, the junction contained 6 bases not matched to a gene. The CDR3 contains 15 residues. Germline values: CDR1 LGHNA, CDR2 YSLEER. In DNA form, the CDR3 reads TGCGCCAGCAGCCCCGGGACTAGCGTTGACTACGAGCAGTACTTC. This encodes CASSPGTSVDYEQYF.

This chain uses TRBV4-1 with TRBJ2-1; tentative D call: TRBD2 (5 bases). Trimming cost V 4 bases and J 9 bases, with 22 bases left between them. The germline gives CDR1 MGHRA, CDR2 YSYEKL. The CDR3 has 16 residues. The CDR3: CASSPGPLSQRGEQFF. DNA of the CDR3: TGCGCCAGCAGCCCCGGGCCTTTGTCCCAACGGGGTGAGCAGTTCTTC.

The chain recombines TRBV7-2 with TRBJ2-1, with TRBD2 matching over 15 bases. Trimming cost V 4 bases and J 9 bases; bases outside gene matches: 10. The CDR3 extends over 17 amino acids. CDR1 and CDR2 (germline): SGHTA, FQGNSA. The chain's CDR3 is CASSSTFRTSGRVEQFF. The CDR3 DNA is TGTGCCAGCAGCTCCACCTTCCGGACTAGCGGGAGGGTTGAGCAGTTCTTC. Together with reference TRBV7-2 and TRBJ2-1, the CDR3 gives the full variable domain: GAGVSQSPSNKVTEKGKDVELRCDPISGHTALYWYRQSLGQGLEFLIYFQGNSAPDKSGLPSDRFSAERTGGSVSTLTIQRTQQEDSAVYLCASSSTFRTSGRVEQFFGPGTRLTVL.

The chain has TRBV7-9 and TRBJ2-7; 9 bases agree with TRBD1. Germline loops: CDR1 SEHNR, CDR2 FQNEAQ (reference sequence). The V segment lost 5 bases and the J segment 5 bases; nucleotides outside the gene matches: 7. This CDR3 comprises 14 residues. The chain's CDR3 is CASSPWTGVDEQYF. In DNA form, the CDR3 reads TGTGCCAGCAGCCCGTGGACAGGGGTGGACGAGCAGTACTTC. The variable domain in full, with the rest retrieved from reference TRBV7-9 and TRBJ2-7, is DTGVSQNPRHKITKRGQNVTFRCDPISEHNRLYWYRQTLGQGPEFLTYFQNEAQLEKSRLLSDRFSAERPKGSFSTLEIQRTEQGDSAMYLCASSPWTGVDEQYFGPGTRLTVT.

The V and J genes are TRBV28 and TRBJ2-1, with a possible D match to TRBD1 (6 bases). The CDR3 consists of 14 residues. V lost 6 bases, J lost 5 bases, and 14 bases lay in between. The germline CDR1 and CDR2 sequences are MDHEN and SYDVKM. DNA for the CDR3: TGTGCCAGCAGCCTGGACAGTGGGGACAATGAGCAGTTCTTC. The encoded protein is CASSLDSGDNEQFF.

The chain employs TRBV5-1 and TRBJ2-7; D possibly uses TRBD1 or TRBD2 (5 bases each). V shed 1 base and J shed 5 bases, with 22 bases lying between them. Germline V gives CDR1 SGHRS, CDR2 YFSETQ. The CDR3 is 17 amino acids. The CDR3 coding sequence is TGCGCCAGCAGCTTGCGCTCGGGACGGGCGGCGTTCGACGAGCAGTACTTC. This gives the protein CASSLRSGRAAFDEQYF.

Concerning this clone itself: Given the absence of the conserved phenylalanine or tryptophan at the CDR3 end, a read error is likely. The DNA is omitted, as the CDR3 cannot be located on it reliably, and the CDR3 follows TCRdb's listing. CDR3 protein: CASSKKKHT. V usage is TRBV21-1 and J usage is TRBJ2-7. TRBV21-1 is a recognized pseudogene. The CDR3 totals 9 residues, both ends included.

This clone has only a few counts. The chain employs TRBV9 and TRBJ1-1; TRBD1 is a possible D gene (6 bases). V dropped 5 bases and J dropped 5 bases, with 13 bases sitting between them. Germline CDR1 reads SGDLS; CDR2 reads YYNGEE. This CDR3 has 13 amino acids. As DNA, the CDR3 is TGTGCCAGCAGTGCCTACCAGGGGACTGAAGCTTTCTTT. This gives the protein CASSAYQGTEAFF.

The chain has TRBV7-2 and TRBJ1-2; D ambiguous. The CDR3 extends over 13 amino acids. V gave up 1 base and J gave up 8 bases, with 11 bases separating them. Germline CDR1 SGHTA, CDR2 FQGNSA. The CDR3 nucleotides are TGTGCCAGCAGCTTAGAGCGCAGGTGGGGCTACACCTTC. Protein sequence: CASSLERRWGYTF. Full variable domain (outside the CDR3, taken from reference TRBV7-2 and TRBJ1-2): GAGVSQSPSNKVTEKGKDVELRCDPISGHTALYWYRQSLGQGLEFLIYFQGNSAPDKSGLPSDRFSAERTGGSVSTLTIQRTQQEDSAVYLCASSLERRWGYTFGSGTRLTVV.